Listed here are 32 T cell receptor beta chains from one sample, sequenced in a study of circulating CD8 cells and anti-PD-1 response in melanoma. Each library started from 15 ng of total RNA using the QIAseq Immune Repertoire TCR panel. TCRdb reprocessed the reads with MiXCR, giving one entry per CDR3 protein. The profile shows approximately 320 distinct CDR3 sequences, approximately 5% of them singletons. From live CD3+CD8+TCRalphabeta+ cells, four PD-1 and/or TIGIT subsets were sorted. The sequences come from CD8+ T cells from PBMCs, collected at baseline or after one month of anti-PD-1 therapy (not recorded which). These TCRs come from a human donor with melanoma.

Relative to its sample, this clonotype is large. The rearrangement uses TRBV12-3 or TRBV12-4 and TRBJ2-7; a weak D match, TRBD2 (6 bases). The V and J ends lost 5 bases and 2 bases respectively, with 10 bases between them. The CDR3 runs 13 residues. The CDR3 protein is CASSPGGTYEQYF. CDR3 in DNA: TGTGCCAGCAGTCCCGGCGGGACCTACGAGCAGTACTTC.

The CDR3 spells CASSLAGSSYEQYF. The DNA for the CDR3 is TGTGCCAGCAGCTTGGCGGGAAGCTCCTACGAGCAGTACTTC. The chain recombines TRBV11-2 with TRBJ2-7, with D possibly being TRBD2 (6 bases). Germline V gene sequence: CDR1 SGHAT, CDR2 FQNNGV. The CDR3 is made up of 14 amino acids. V was pared by 3 bases and J by 0 bases, with 9 bases between. Drawing the rest from reference TRBV11-2 and TRBJ2-7, the complete variable domain is EAGVAQSPRYKIIEKRQSVAFWCNPISGHATLYWYQQILGQGPKLLIQFQNNGVVDDSQLPKDRFSAERLKGVDSTLKIQPAKLEDSAVYLCASSLAGSSYEQYFGPGTRLTVT.

This clonotype occurred a few times. A much larger clone is a single base away; this may be a read error. This chain uses TRBV24-1 with TRBJ2-1; D is possibly TRBD1 (6 bases). CDR1 and CDR2 from the germline V gene are KGHDR and SFDVKD. The CDR3 has 12 amino acids. The V end was cut by 5 bases, the J end by 10 bases, with 11 bases between. The CDR3 loop is CATSGTGWEQFF. As DNA, the CDR3 is TGTGCCACCAGTGGCACAGGGTGGGAGCAGTTCTTC.

This clonotype was seen a handful of times. With a much larger clone just one base away, this may be a read error. V usage is TRBV29-1 and J usage is TRBJ2-1, with TRBD1 as a possible D gene (6 bases). With 5 bases removed from V and 8 bases from J, the gap between germline ends came to 13 bases. CDR3 length: 12 residues. The germline V gene has CDR1 SQVTM and CDR2 ANQGSEA. Here the CDR3 reads CSVKGQYDEQFF. In nucleotides, the CDR3 is TGCAGCGTTAAGGGACAATACGATGAGCAGTTCTTC.

By its share, this clonotype is large (0.1 to 1%). The chain employs TRBV25-1 and TRBJ1-2; 9 bases are a match to TRBD1. V was pared by 6 bases and J by 5 bases, with 1 base of the junction left unmatched. This CDR3 region has 12 residues. CDR1 is MGHDK, CDR2 SYGVNS, per germline. CDR3 sequence reads: CASRTGGYGYTF. DNA for the CDR3: TGTGCCAGCAGGACAGGGGGGTATGGCTACACCTTC.

The sample holds a few counts of this clonotype. A much larger clone sits a single nucleotide away, making a read error possible. The chain carries TRBV2 and TRBJ2-4; possible D gene TRBD2, 6 bases. V gave up 2 bases and J gave up 9 bases, with 11 bases separating them. Germline CDR1 reads SNHLY; CDR2 reads FYNNEI. The CDR3 is made up of 13 amino acids. The CDR3 protein is CASSETQGGIQYF. CDR3 DNA sequence: TGTGCCAGCAGTGAAACCCAGGGAGGCATTCAGTACTTC.

The CDR3 nucleotides read TGTGCCAGCAGTTTACCAGCGGACATACAGAACGAGCAGTACTTC. Protein: CASSLPADIQNEQYF. This chain joins TRBV28 and TRBJ2-7; perhaps D is TRBD1 or TRBD2 (5 bases each). This CDR3 contains 15 residues. Germline CDR1 reads MDHEN; CDR2 reads SYDVKM. V was shortened by 2 bases and J by 5 bases, with 16 bases between the two germline ends. Variable domain in full (rest from reference TRBV28 and TRBJ2-7): DVKVTQSSRYLVKRTGEKVFLECVQDMDHENMFWYRQDPGLGLRLIYFSYDVKMKEKGDIPEGYSVSREKKERFSLILESASTNQTSMYLCASSLPADIQNEQYFGPGTRLTVT.

This clonotype is classed as large (0.1 to 1%). The rearrangement uses TRBV19 and TRBJ2-7; a possible D gene is TRBD2 (5 bases). V gave up 7 bases and J gave up 4 bases, with 17 bases separating them. The CDR3 sequence is 14 residues long. The V gene's germline CDR1 is LNHDA and CDR2 SQIVND (reference sequence). The CDR3 bases are TGTGCCAGTACCCCCGGAGGCGTGAGTTACGAGCAGTACTTC. Translated: CASTPGGVSYEQYF.

This clonotype was detected only once. This chain connects TRBV19 to TRBJ2-4, with D possibly matching TRBD2 (5 bases). This CDR3 contains 13 residues. The V gene's germline CDR1 is LNHDA and CDR2 SQIVND (reference sequence). The V end lost 3 bases, the J end lost 9 bases, and 12 bases lay between the germline ends. Here the CDR3 DNA reads TGTGCCAGTAGTATTGGAACAGAGGGCATTCAGTACTTC. Its protein is CASSIGTEGIQYF.

This clonotype counts as large. CDR3 sequence: CASSEDGRPYEQYF. In nucleotides, the CDR3 is TGTGCCAGCAGTGAGGATGGCAGACCCTACGAGCAGTACTTC. V usage is TRBV2 and J usage is TRBJ2-7; unclear D gene. The germline V gene encodes CDR1 SNHLY and CDR2 FYNNEI. The germline V and J ends were trimmed by 3 bases and 2 bases, with 11 bases remaining between them. The CDR3 sequence is 14 residues long. The full variable domain, in which reference TRBV2 and TRBJ2-7 provide the parts outside the CDR3, is EPEVTQTPSHQVTQMGQEVILRCVPISNHLYFYWYRQILGQKVEFLVSFYNNEISEKSEIFDDQFSVERPDGSNFTLKIRSTKLEDSAMYFCASSEDGRPYEQYFGPGTRLTVT.

Relative to its sample, this clonotype is large. The chain has TRBV25-1 and TRBJ2-3, with 10 bases matching TRBD2. V was clipped by 11 bases and J by 5 bases; unmatched bases: 7. From germline, CDR1 is MGHDK and CDR2 SYGVNS. The CDR3 sequence is 13 residues long. The DNA for the CDR3 is TGTGCCGCCTCTAGCGGGGGTAAAGATACGCAGTATTTT. Translation gives CAASSGGKDTQYF.

This clonotype was found a few times. A read error may explain this, as a much larger clone is one base away. The chain's CDR3 is CSVVWTDSYEQHF. CDR3 nucleotides: TGCAGCGTTGTCTGGACAGACTCCTACGAGCAGCACTTC. The V call is TRBV29-1, the J call TRBJ2-7, with D possibly TRBD1 on 6 matching bases. This CDR3 contains 13 residues. Germline-derived CDR1 and CDR2 are SQVTM and ANQGSEA.

This clonotype counts as large. The CDR3 here is CATAVAPSSGANVLTF. Here the CDR3 DNA reads TGTGCCACCGCTGTGGCACCTAGCTCTGGGGCCAACGTCCTGACTTTC. The chain joins TRBV19 to TRBJ2-6; no clear D gene. Trimming took off 10 bases at V and 0 bases at J, with 16 bases between the two ends. The CDR3 consists of 16 residues. Germline assignment: CDR1 LNHDA and CDR2 SQIVND (reference sequence).

This clonotype rates as large. This chain links TRBV29-1 with TRBJ2-7; D ambiguous. The CDR3 contains 11 residues. The V end lost 2 bases, the J end lost 3 bases, and 5 bases lay between the germline ends. Germline CDR1 reads SQVTM; CDR2 reads ANQGSEA. DNA for the CDR3: TGCAGCGTTGAAACAAACTACGAGCAGTACTTC. Its protein is CSVETNYEQYF.

By share, this clonotype counts as large. V usage is TRBV28 and J usage is TRBJ2-2; D gene ambiguous. V was pared by 2 bases and J by 1 base, with 2 bases between. CDR1 and CDR2 from the germline V gene are MDHEN and SYDVKM. This CDR3 has 13 amino acids. CDR3 sequence (DNA): TGTGCCAGCAGTTTAATGAACACCGGGGAGCTGTTTTTT. Translated, it gives CASSLMNTGELFF.

The gene calls are TRBV20-1 and TRBJ2-7; the D gene could be TRBD1 or TRBD2 (5 bases each). Trimming stripped 0 bases from V and 5 bases from J, with 17 bases between. This CDR3 spans 15 amino acids. The germline V gene encodes CDR1 DFQATT and CDR2 SNEGSKA (reference sequence). The CDR3 region is CSARDQRGPDNEQYF. The CDR3 DNA sequence: TGCAGTGCTAGAGATCAACGGGGACCTGACAACGAGCAGTACTTC.

This clonotype ranks as medium-sized. Since a much larger clone is just one base distant, this may be a read error. V usage is TRBV5-1 and J usage is TRBJ2-1, with 10 bases that match TRBD2. J was trimmed by 16 bases and V by 0 bases; bases with no gene match: 13. CDR1 is SGHRS and CDR2 is YFSETQ in the germline V gene. This CDR3 contains 15 residues. The CDR3 sequence: CASSLEASGRDGFFF. The CDR3 DNA reads TGCGCCAGCAGCTTGGAGGCTAGCGGGAGAGACGGGTTTTTCTTC.

This clonotype was seen a handful of times. A much larger clonotype is one base distant, so this may be a read error. The chain recombines TRBV19 with TRBJ2-4; 9 positions match TRBD1. There are 15 residues in the CDR3. Germline trimming cut 10 bases from V and 6 bases from J; bases unmatched to any gene: 13. The V gene's germline CDR1 is LNHDA and CDR2 SQIVND (reference sequence). In nucleotides, the CDR3 is TGTGCCAATAGCGACTGGACAGGGGTATCAAACATTCAGTACTTC. This encodes CANSDWTGVSNIQYF.

This clonotype counts as large. The V call is TRBV29-1, the J call TRBJ2-1, with 13 bases lining up with TRBD2. The CDR3 loop spans 17 amino acids. The germline CDR1 and CDR2 sequences are SQVTM and ANQGSEA. V lost 2 bases to trimming and J lost 7 bases; unmatched junction nucleotides: 11. The CDR3 coding sequence is TGCAGCGTTGAATCCCCGACTAGCGGGAGGACGTTGAATGAGCAGTTCTTC. This sequence encodes CSVESPTSGRTLNEQFF.

Relative to its sample, this clonotype is large. This rearrangement joins TRBV25-1 to TRBJ1-4; no clear D. Between the trimmed V and J ends, which lost 4 bases and 0 bases, there was a span of 3 bases. Germline assignment: CDR1 MGHDK and CDR2 SYGVNS. The CDR3 sequence is 13 residues long. CDR3 protein: CASSVTTNEKLFF. CDR3 DNA sequence: TGTGCCAGCAGTGTAACAACTAATGAAAAACTGTTTTTT.

This clonotype is categorized as large. The chain combines TRBV2 with TRBJ1-3; possible D gene TRBD1, 5 bases. This CDR3 spans 14 amino acids. Germline V gene sequence: CDR1 SNHLY, CDR2 FYNNEI. The V and J ends lost 10 bases and 0 bases respectively, with 13 bases between them. DNA for the CDR3: TGTGCCACGACAGAAGACTTCTCTGGAAACACCATATATTTT. Residues: CATTEDFSGNTIYF.

By share, this clonotype counts as large (0.1 to 1%). A read error may explain this, as a much larger clone is one base away. The chain has TRBV3-1 and TRBJ1-2, with 8 bases matching TRBD1. Germline lookup yields CDR1 LGHDT and CDR2 YNNKEL (reference sequence). The CDR3 consists of 14 residues. The V segment lost 4 bases and the J segment 6 bases; nucleotides outside the gene matches: 7. CDR3 coding DNA: TGTGCCAGCAGCCTCAGCGGACAGGGCGATGGCTACACCTTC. Protein product: CASSLSGQGDGYTF.

This clonotype is termed large. This chain connects TRBV19 to TRBJ2-7; the D is unclear. V lost 5 bases and J 5 bases, leaving 16 bases between the germline ends. Germline CDR1 is LNHDA and CDR2 is SQIVND (reference sequence). This CDR3 has 14 residues. CDR3 region: CASSLTQFGHEQYF. CDR3 sequence (DNA): TGTGCCAGTAGTCTGACCCAATTCGGGCACGAGCAGTACTTC.

This clonotype counts as large. J is TRBJ2-2 and V is TRBV3-1; D is perhaps TRBD2 (5 bases). Germline CDR1 is LGHDT and CDR2 is YNNKEL (reference sequence). The CDR3 runs 14 residues. The ends were cut back, 6 bases at V and 4 bases at J, with 12 bases in the middle. The CDR3 coding sequence is TGTGCCAGCAGGGCCCGGGAACCCACCGGGGAGCTGTTTTTT. Encoded protein: CASRAREPTGELFF.

This clonotype has more than one count but fewer than ten. V gene TRBV19 combines with J gene TRBJ2-2; D may be TRBD1 (8 bases). CDR3 length: 16 residues. Germline loops: CDR1 LNHDA, CDR2 SQIVND (reference sequence). V dropped 1 base and J dropped 9 bases, with 18 bases sitting between them. The CDR3 DNA sequence: TGTGCCAGTAGTATAGCGGACAGGGAGGGATATCGGGAGCTGTTTTTT. Translating it yields CASSIADREGYRELFF.

This clonotype is large in the sample. The J gene is TRBJ2-7, the V gene TRBV20-1, with 8 bases aligning to TRBD2. The CDR3 runs to 15 residues. Trimming at V came to 3 bases and at J to 5 bases, leaving 12 bases not matched to a gene. CDR1 is DFQATT and CDR2 is SNEGSKA in the germline V gene (reference sequence). As DNA, the CDR3 is TGCAGTGCTAGTCCCGAGAGCGGGAGAGAGAACGAGCAGTACTTC. Translating gives CSASPESGRENEQYF.

This clonotype was counted only a few times. The rearrangement joins TRBV28 to TRBJ2-7; unclear D gene. The ends were cut back, 6 bases at V and 4 bases at J, with 19 bases in the middle. Germline V lookup: CDR1 MDHEN, CDR2 SYDVKM. This CDR3 is 15 amino acids long. The CDR3 protein is CASSPPRGPRYEQYF. The CDR3 DNA follows: TGTGCCAGCAGCCCCCCCCGCGGACCTAGATACGAGCAGTACTTC.

This clonotype is classed as medium-sized (0.01 to 0.1%). The genes are TRBV27 and TRBJ2-1, with a weak D call TRBD1 (5 bases). The CDR3 loop spans 13 amino acids. Germline CDR1 and CDR2: MNHEY and SMNVEV (reference sequence). V lost 2 bases, J lost 7 bases, and 9 bases lay in between. DNA for the CDR3: TGTGCCAGCAGTTTACAGGGCTGGAATGAGCAGTTCTTC. This sequence encodes CASSLQGWNEQFF.

By share, this clonotype ranks as medium-sized. This sequence joins TRBV12-3 or TRBV12-4 and TRBJ1-5, with no clear D. V shed 3 bases and J shed 9 bases, with 15 bases lying between them. The CDR3 contains 14 residues. The CDR3 DNA reads as TGTGCCAGCAGTTTTAGCAATCTTTGGGGGCCCCAGCATTTT. Residues: CASSFSNLWGPQHF.

This clonotype is medium-sized in the sample. The rearrangement joins TRBV20-1 to TRBJ2-7; D is unclear. V gave up 3 bases and J gave up 2 bases, with 14 bases separating them. CDR1 is DFQATT, CDR2 SNEGSKA, per germline (reference sequence). The CDR3 has 14 residues. CDR3 sequence: CSASNWPEPYEQYF. CDR3 nucleotide sequence: TGCAGTGCTAGTAATTGGCCAGAGCCCTACGAGCAGTACTTC.

This clonotype counts as large. This chain joins TRBV11-3 and TRBJ2-7; 7 bases are a match to TRBD1. CDR3 length: 16 amino acids. Germline CDR1 reads SGHNT; CDR2 reads YENEEA. V lost 4 bases, J lost 5 bases, and 14 bases stayed unmatched. CDR3 protein: CASSSRATGPDDEQYF. In DNA form, the CDR3 reads TGTGCCAGCAGCTCACGAGCGACAGGGCCGGACGACGAGCAGTACTTC.

In its sample, this clonotype ranks as hyperexpanded (1% or more). The CDR3 DNA sequence: TGTGCCAGCAGTTTCACTAGCGCGGGCGAGCAGTACTTC. Translating it yields CASSFTSAGEQYF. The V call is TRBV27, the J call TRBJ2-7, with 7 positions matching TRBD2. Looked up from germline, CDR1 is MNHEY and CDR2 is SMNVEV (reference sequence). There are 13 residues in the CDR3. V dropped 3 bases and J dropped 6; count of bases not matched to a gene: 5.